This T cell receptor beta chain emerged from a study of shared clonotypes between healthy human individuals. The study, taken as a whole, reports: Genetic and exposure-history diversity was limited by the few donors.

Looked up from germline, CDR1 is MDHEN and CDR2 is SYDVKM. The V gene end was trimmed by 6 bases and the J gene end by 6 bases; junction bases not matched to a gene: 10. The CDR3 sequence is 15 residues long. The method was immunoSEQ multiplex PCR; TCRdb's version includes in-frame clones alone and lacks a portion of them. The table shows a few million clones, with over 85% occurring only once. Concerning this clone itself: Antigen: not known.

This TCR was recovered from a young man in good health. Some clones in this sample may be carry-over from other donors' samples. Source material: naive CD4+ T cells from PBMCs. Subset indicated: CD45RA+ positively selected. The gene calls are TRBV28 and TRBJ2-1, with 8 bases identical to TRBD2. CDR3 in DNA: TGTGCCAGCAGCGGAGGAGGGACTAGAACCAATGAGCAGTTCTTC. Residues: CASSGGGTRTNEQFF.